This T cell receptor beta chain was sequenced for a study of shared clonotypes between healthy human individuals. General observations from the study: An effect of sequencing depth on clonotype sharing among donors was expected.

Turning to this clone: Its target is unknown.

The table came from immunoSEQ multiplex PCR; TCRdb's copy has only in-frame clones and leaves some out. The data contain some 1.5 million clones, 98% of them singletons. V was cut by 8 bases and J by 0 bases, with 18 bases left in between. The CDR3 extends over 16 amino acids. CDR1 and CDR2 from the germline V gene are SNHLY and FYNNEI. Donors comprised healthy HIV-negative adults lacking recent acute infections or vaccinations. Input material: naive CD4+ T cells sorted from blood. Subset denoted: CD45RA+ positively selected. This chain uses TRBV2 with TRBJ2-3; perhaps TRBD1 as D (5 bases). The source is a young man in good health. CDR3 DNA sequence: TGTGCCAGCCCGTCTCTAGACAGCACTAGCACAGATACGCAGTATTTT. Its protein is CASPSLDSTSTDTQYF.